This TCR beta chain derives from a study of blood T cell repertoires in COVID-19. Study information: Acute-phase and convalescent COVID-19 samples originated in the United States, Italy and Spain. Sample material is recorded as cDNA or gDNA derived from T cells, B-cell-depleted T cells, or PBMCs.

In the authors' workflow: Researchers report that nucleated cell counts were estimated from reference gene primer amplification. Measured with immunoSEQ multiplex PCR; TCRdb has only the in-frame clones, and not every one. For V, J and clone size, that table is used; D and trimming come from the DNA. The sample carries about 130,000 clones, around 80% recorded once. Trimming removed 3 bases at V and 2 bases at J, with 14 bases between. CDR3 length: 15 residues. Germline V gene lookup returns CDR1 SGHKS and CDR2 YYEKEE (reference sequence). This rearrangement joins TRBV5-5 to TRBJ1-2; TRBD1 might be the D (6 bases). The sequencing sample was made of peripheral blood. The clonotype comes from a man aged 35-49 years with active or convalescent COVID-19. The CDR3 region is CASSSTGQPNYGYTF. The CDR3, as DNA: TGTGCCAGCAGCTCGACAGGACAGCCGAACTATGGCTACACCTTC.